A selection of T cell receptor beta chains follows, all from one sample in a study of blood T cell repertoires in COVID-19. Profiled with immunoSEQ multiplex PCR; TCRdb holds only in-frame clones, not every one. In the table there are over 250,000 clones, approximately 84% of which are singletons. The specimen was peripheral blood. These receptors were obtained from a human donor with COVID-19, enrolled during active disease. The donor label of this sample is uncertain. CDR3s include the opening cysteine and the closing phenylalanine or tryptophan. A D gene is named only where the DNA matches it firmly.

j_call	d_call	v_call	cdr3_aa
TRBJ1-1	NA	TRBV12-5	CASGRELREAFF
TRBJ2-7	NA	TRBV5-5	CASSRLSYEQYF
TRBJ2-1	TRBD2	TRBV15	CATSRSGTSDNEQFF
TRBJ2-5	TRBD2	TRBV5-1	CASSLGTSGSRVETQYF
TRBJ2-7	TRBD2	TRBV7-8	CASSLGAGSYEQYF
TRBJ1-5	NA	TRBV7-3	CASSQGGAGSNQPQHF
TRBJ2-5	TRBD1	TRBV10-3	CAVSRTGAQETQYF
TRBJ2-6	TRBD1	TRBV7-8	CASSFRDRGGSGANVLTF
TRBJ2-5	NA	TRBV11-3	CASSPAGETQYF
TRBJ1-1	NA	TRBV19	CASSIGSGDTVNTEAFF
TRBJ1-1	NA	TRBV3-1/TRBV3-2	CASSQGVREYTEAFF
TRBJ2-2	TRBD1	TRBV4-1	CASSQDPGQVLGELFF
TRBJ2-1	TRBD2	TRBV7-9	CASSLGLAENEQFF
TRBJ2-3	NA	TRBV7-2	CASSSLRRSTDTQYF
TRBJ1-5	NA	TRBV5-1	CASSLEQGNQPQHF
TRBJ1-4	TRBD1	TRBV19	CASRPGTGWTEKLFF
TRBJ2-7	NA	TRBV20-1	CSASRRTGTYEQYF
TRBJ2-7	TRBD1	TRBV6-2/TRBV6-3	CASSLGTGRTYEQYF
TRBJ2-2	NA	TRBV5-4	CASSLGSRVGTGELFF
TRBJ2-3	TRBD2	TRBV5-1	CASSMGLAGATDTQYF
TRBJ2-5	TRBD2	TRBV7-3	CASSFLAEETQYF
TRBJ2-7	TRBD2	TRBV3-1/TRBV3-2	CASSPSLQREYEQYF
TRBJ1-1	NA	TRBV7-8	CASSSTVNTEAFF
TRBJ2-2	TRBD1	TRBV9	CASSAETGATGELFF
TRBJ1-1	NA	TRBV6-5	CASSPQTNTEAFF
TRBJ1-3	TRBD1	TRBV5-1	CASSSRTGGGNTIYF
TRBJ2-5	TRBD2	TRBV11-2	CASRTSGGSQETQYF
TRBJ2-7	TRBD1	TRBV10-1	CASRSAAGGEQYF
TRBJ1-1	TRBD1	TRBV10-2	CASRGTGTNTEAFF
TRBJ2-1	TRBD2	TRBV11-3	CASSTTSASSYNEQFF
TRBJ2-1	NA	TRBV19	CASSIPGRGESYNEQFF
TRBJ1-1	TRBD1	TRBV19	CASSTPDRGRDEAFF
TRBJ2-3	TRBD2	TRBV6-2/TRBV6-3	CASSYRTSPGPPTDTQYF
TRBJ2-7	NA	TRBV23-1	CASSHPVRESVYEQYF
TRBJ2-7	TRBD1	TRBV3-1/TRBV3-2	CASSTSAGGAYEQYF
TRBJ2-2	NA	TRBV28	CASSWTVNTGELFF
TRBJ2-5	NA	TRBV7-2	CASSLASLETQYF